Presented here are 21 T cell receptor beta chains from one specimen sequenced in a study of human versus mouse CDR3 diversity and MHC coevolution. Some clones are missing from TCRdb's copy, which holds only in-frame ones; the method was immunoSEQ multiplex PCR. Among fewer than 100,000 clones listed, over 85% were seen once. The sequenced material came from naive CD4+ T cells from blood. Stated subset: CD45RO-negative CD62L-positive naive CD4 T cells. These receptors were collected from a person aged 30-69 years in good health.

This clone came up a few times. The rearrangement links TRBV9 to TRBJ2-1; 10 nucleotides agree with TRBD2. Germline V gives CDR1 SGDLS, CDR2 YYNGEE. The CDR3 spans 16 residues. V shed 0 bases, J shed 7 bases, and the junction held 7 bases outside the gene matches. The CDR3 here is CASSVGLAGVENEQFF. CDR3 DNA sequence: TGTGCCAGCAGCGTAGGACTAGCGGGTGTGGAGAATGAGCAGTTCTTC.

This clone was counted a single time. The chain combines TRBV18 with TRBJ2-7, with TRBD2 identical over 8 bases. This CDR3 has 16 amino acids. CDR1 is KGHSH and CDR2 is LQKENI in the germline V gene. After removal of 3 bases from V and 0 bases from J, the junction contained 7 bases not matched to a gene. Here the CDR3 reads CASSPARSGGSYEQYF. The CDR3 nucleotides are TGTGCCAGCTCACCCGCCCGGAGCGGGGGCTCCTACGAGCAGTACTTC.

The chain has TRBV7-2 and TRBJ1-1; maybe TRBD1 (6 bases). The CDR3 covers 14 residues. Per the germline V gene, CDR1 is SGHTA and CDR2 is FQGNSA. The V end was cut by 2 bases, the J end by 7 bases, with 14 bases between. CDR3 coding DNA: TGTGCCAGCAGCTTAAACAGGGAAACGAGTGAAGCTTTCTTT. It yields the protein CASSLNRETSEAFF.

In this sample, this clone turned up a few times. Other nucleotide sequences from this sample produce the same CDR3. V is TRBV6-5 and J is TRBJ1-1; 9 nucleotides agree with TRBD1. Trimming removed 6 bases from V and 0 bases from J; junction bases left unmatched: 2. CDR1 and CDR2 (germline): MNHEY, SVGAGI. The CDR3 is made up of 14 amino acids. The CDR3 sequence: CASSRDRVNTEAFF. CDR3 sequence (DNA): TGTGCCAGCAGCAGGGACAGGGTGAACACTGAAGCTTTCTTT.

This rearrangement joins TRBV6-5 to TRBJ1-1; TRBD1 agrees at 7 bases. Germline V gives CDR1 MNHEY, CDR2 SVGAGI. The CDR3 totals 14 residues. The junction had 3 bases not matched to a gene; V was cut back by 1 base and J by 4 bases. CDR3 in DNA: TGTGCCAGCAGTTACTTCAACAGGGGCACTGAAGCTTTCTTT. Protein: CASSYFNRGTEAFF.

The rearrangement uses TRBV7-2 and TRBJ1-1; D may be TRBD1 (6 bases). CDR1 SGHTA and CDR2 FQGNSA come from the germline V gene. The V end was cut by 5 bases, the J end by 4 bases, with 17 bases between. This CDR3 region has 15 residues. For the CDR3, the DNA is TGTGCCAGCAGCGACCTACAGGGTTCGGGCACTGAAGCTTTCTTT. It specifies CASSDLQGSGTEAFF. Supplemented by reference TRBV7-2 and TRBJ1-1, the full variable domain reads GAGVSQSPSNKVTEKGKDVELRCDPISGHTALYWYRQSLGQGLEFLIYFQGNSAPDKSGLPSDRFSAERTGGSVSTLTIQRTQQEDSAVYLCASSDLQGSGTEAFFGQGTRLTVV.

The chain combines TRBV7-2 with TRBJ2-7; 10 bases map to TRBD2. V gave up 2 bases and J gave up 6 bases; unmatched junction bases: 7. The length of the CDR3 is 15 residues. Germline CDR1 SGHTA, CDR2 FQGNSA. As DNA, the CDR3 is TGTGCCAGCAGCTTAAGTCTAGCGGGAGTAGGCGAGCAGTACTTC. It encodes CASSLSLAGVGEQYF. Full variable domain (outside the CDR3, taken from reference TRBV7-2 and TRBJ2-7): GAGVSQSPSNKVTEKGKDVELRCDPISGHTALYWYRQSLGQGLEFLIYFQGNSAPDKSGLPSDRFSAERTGGSVSTLTIQRTQQEDSAVYLCASSLSLAGVGEQYFGPGTRLTVT.

V gene TRBV7-6 combines with J gene TRBJ2-5; the match to TRBD1 covers 8 bases. The CDR3 covers 17 residues. Germline CDR1 reads SGHVS; CDR2 reads FNYEAQ. With 8 bases clipped from V and 5 bases from J, the junction kept 19 bases outside the gene matches. CDR3 protein: CASLKSGGLGGTETQYF. The CDR3 DNA is TGTGCCAGCCTAAAATCAGGGGGCCTCGGAGGTACGGAGACCCAGTACTTC.

V usage is TRBV6-6 and J usage is TRBJ1-1, with D unresolved. The CDR3 sequence is 13 residues long. With 7 bases removed from V and 7 bases from J, the gap between germline ends came to 16 bases. Germline V lookup: CDR1 MNHNY, CDR2 SVGAGI (reference sequence). The CDR3 DNA follows: TGTGCCAGCAACCCCGAAGCCGGGATTGAAGCTTTCTTT. It encodes CASNPEAGIEAFF.

The chain joins TRBV10-3 to TRBJ2-7; D gene uncertain. The CDR3 contains 13 residues. Trimming took 7 bases from V and 2 from J, leaving 12 bases between them. Germline V gene data show CDR1 as ENHRY and CDR2 as SYGVKD. CDR3 region: CAIKGQAAYEQYF. The CDR3 region has the DNA TGTGCCATCAAAGGCCAGGCCGCCTACGAGCAGTACTTC.

CDR3 bases: TGCGCCAGCAGCCAAGATATGAGGCCAGACGGGCAGTACTTC. Encoded protein: CASSQDMRPDGQYF. The chain recombines TRBV4-3 with TRBJ2-7; D uncertain. Looked up from germline, CDR1 is LGHNA and CDR2 is YSLEER. V lost 0 bases and J lost 9, with 15 bases in between. This CDR3 comprises 14 residues.

The V gene is TRBV28, the J gene TRBJ1-5; 8 nucleotides agree with TRBD1. J lost 1 base, V lost 3 bases, and 2 bases had no gene match. The CDR3 contains 15 residues. CDR1 and CDR2 from the germline V gene are MDHEN and SYDVKM. In DNA, the CDR3 is TGTGCCAGCAGTTTTCGACAGGGGAGCAATCAGCCCCAGCATTTT. This sequence encodes CASSFRQGSNQPQHF.

This chain uses TRBV28 with TRBJ1-3; no reliable D call. This CDR3 has 15 residues. Between the trimmed V and J ends, which lost 5 bases and 2 bases, there was a span of 13 bases. Germline CDR1 reads MDHEN; CDR2 reads SYDVKM. CDR3 in amino acids: CASSPLAVAGNTIYF. CDR3 nucleotides: TGTGCCAGCAGTCCCCTCGCGGTTGCTGGAAACACCATATATTTT.

This sequence joins TRBV7-2 and TRBJ2-4, with 7 bases fitting TRBD1. The V gene's germline CDR1 is SGHTA and CDR2 FQGNSA. Unmatched junction bases numbered 7, after V lost 5 bases and J lost 9 bases. The CDR3 loop spans 13 amino acids. The CDR3 loop reads CASSTRQGSIQYF. In DNA form, the CDR3 reads TGTGCCAGCAGCACGCGACAGGGTAGCATTCAGTACTTC. Supplemented by reference TRBV7-2 and TRBJ2-4, the full variable domain reads GAGVSQSPSNKVTEKGKDVELRCDPISGHTALYWYRQSLGQGLEFLIYFQGNSAPDKSGLPSDRFSAERTGGSVSTLTIQRTQQEDSAVYLCASSTRQGSIQYFGAGTRLSVL.

This chain links TRBV7-7 with TRBJ2-7; TRBD2 matches 8 bases. Germline V CDR1 and CDR2: SSHAT, FNYEAQ (reference sequence). The CDR3 has 13 amino acids. V lost 5 bases and J lost 4; bases outside the gene matches: 4. For the CDR3, the DNA is TGTGCCAGCAGCCACCAGCGGGGGTACGAGCAGTACTTC. This codes for CASSHQRGYEQYF.

This chain joins TRBV18 and TRBJ2-7; 9 bases map to TRBD1. CDR3 length: 15 residues. The V and J ends lost 6 bases and 2 bases, in that order; junction bases with no gene match: 8. CDR1 is KGHSH, CDR2 LQKENI, per germline. CDR3: CASSPGTGITYEQYF. As DNA, the CDR3 is TGTGCCAGCTCGCCGGGGACAGGGATAACCTACGAGCAGTACTTC. Filled out from reference TRBV18 and TRBJ2-7, the complete variable domain reads NAGVMQNPRHLVRRRGQEARLRCSPMKGHSHVYWYRQLPEEGLKFMVYLQKENIIDESGMPKERFSAEFPKEGPSILRIQQVVRGDSAAYFCASSPGTGITYEQYFGPGTRLTVT.

The chain combines TRBV27 with TRBJ2-5; a possible D gene is TRBD1 (5 bases). The DNA end favors TRBJ2-7, so the J call may be wrong. The germline gives CDR1 MNHEY, CDR2 SMNVEV (reference sequence). This CDR3 region has 13 residues. DNA of the CDR3: TGTGCCAGCAGTTTGCAGGGATCCTACGAGCAGTACTTC. This encodes CASSLQGSYEQYF.

The chain couples TRBV27 to TRBJ1-4, with D maybe TRBD1 (5 bases). The V gene lost 4 bases and the J gene lost 3 bases, with 12 bases spanning the gap. Germline CDR1 is MNHEY and CDR2 is SMNVEV (reference sequence). The CDR3 loop spans 15 amino acids. CDR3 DNA sequence: TGTGCCAGCAGTTCCTCAGGGAACCCTAATGAAAAACTGTTTTTT. The encoded protein is CASSSSGNPNEKLFF.

This clone was seen only a few times. The J gene is TRBJ1-4, the V gene TRBV18; D is unclear. Germline V CDR1 and CDR2: KGHSH, LQKENI. The CDR3 length is 19 residues. V lost 3 bases and J 1 base, leaving 21 bases between the germline ends. CDR3 sequence (DNA): TGTGCCAGCTCACCGCCCCGGGCCGAATCCGGGGTAACTAATGAAAAACTGTTTTTT. It specifies CASSPPRAESGVTNEKLFF.

CDR3 DNA: TGTGCCACCCAACGGGACTTCACTGAAGCTTTCTTT. Protein product: CATQRDFTEAFF. The chain is built from TRBV25-1 and TRBJ1-1, with a weak D call TRBD1 (5 bases). CDR3 length equals 12 residues. Trimming took off 10 bases at V and 4 bases at J, with 13 bases between the two ends. Germline CDR1 reads MGHDK; CDR2 reads SYGVNS.

The chain uses TRBV18 and TRBJ1-1, with TRBD1 identical over 10 bases. V trimming: 3 bases; J trimming: 6 bases; junction bases outside the gene matches: 13. Germline CDR1 reads KGHSH; CDR2 reads LQKENI. The CDR3 extends over 17 amino acids. The CDR3 coding sequence is TGTGCCAGCTCACCTCGGGGGACAGGGGTAAAAGGGGCTGAAGCTTTCTTT. Translation: CASSPRGTGVKGAEAFF.